The rows below give T cell receptor beta chains drawn from one sample of a study of T cell repertoires in cytomegalovirus infection. No antigen has been assigned to these receptors. TCRdb reanalysed the reads using MiXCR and keeps one entry per CDR3 protein. The table records approximately 1,000,000 distinct CDR3 sequences, roughly 30% of them present only once. The sample here was cultured CD8+ T cells from PBMCs, taken from culture after CMV antigen stimulation. The origin of the receptors is a human donor in good health (CMV status not recorded). Some clones in this sample may be carry-over from other donors' samples. Both conserved end residues are part of each CDR3. The order of the fields is J gene, clone size, V gene, D gene, CDR3 DNA, CDR3 protein. The D gene is left open where the match is weak. Some rows have no size entry. The others give once, few or many, or a class for an expanded clone.

TRBJ1-2 | few | TRBV27 | TRBD1 | TGTGCCAGCAGTAACTTTCCGGGACAGGGCCAGGCGGGCTACACCTTC | CASSNFPGQGQAGYTF
TRBJ2-1 | many | TRBV7-9 | . | TGTGCCAGCAGCTTAGGAGGACGACGCTTCGATGAGCAGTTCTTC | CASSLGGRRFDEQFF
TRBJ1-3 | few | TRBV7-8 | . | TGTGCCAGCAGCCTAAACGGTTCGCCCTCTGGAAACACCATATATTTT | CASSLNGSPSGNTIYF
TRBJ2-6 | few | TRBV27 | TRBD2 | TGTGCCAGCAGTTTACGGGGGGGGACCCTATCCTCTGGGGCCAACGTCCTGACTTTC | CASSLRGGTLSSGANVLTF
TRBJ2-2 | . | TRBV5-6 | . | TGTGCCAGCAGCTTGGTGAGGGGAACCGGGGAGCTGTTTTTT | CASSLVRGTGELFF
TRBJ2-7 | . | TRBV6-1 | TRBD2 | TGTGCCACCTCGGGAGGGCTCTACGAGCAGTACTTC | CATSGGLYEQYF
TRBJ1-1 | . | TRBV6-8 | . | TGTGCCACCCAGGAGACTGAAGCTTTCTTT | CATQETEAFF
TRBJ2-1 | . | TRBV5-6 | . | TGTGCCAGCACCTTAGTTGCTGGGGCCAGGAATGAGCAGTTCTTC | CASTLVAGARNEQFF
TRBJ1-2 | few | TRBV27 | . | TGTGCCAGCAGTTTATCAGGGTCTCACGGGTTTTATGGCTACACCTTC | CASSLSGSHGFYGYTF
TRBJ2-1 | . | TRBV27 | . | TGTGCCAGCAGCCCCGGTTCTCCCTACTCCTACAATGAGCAGTTCTTC | CASSPGSPYSYNEQFF
TRBJ1-3 | few | TRBV7-6 | . | TGTGCCAGCAAGCTCGGGAACACCATATATTTT | CASKLGNTIYF
TRBJ2-3 | few | TRBV3-1 | . | TGTGCCAGCAGCCAGGTCAGATTCACAGATACGCAGTATTTT | CASSQVRFTDTQYF
TRBJ2-1 | many | TRBV7-8 | . | TGTGCCAGCACCGGGGGCGGGGTTGGTGAGCAGTTCTTC | CASTGGGVGEQFF
TRBJ2-7 | . | TRBV12-3/TRBV12-4 | . | TGTGCCAGCGGAACCCGGGACACTGTCTACGAGCAGTACTTC | CASGTRDTVYEQYF
TRBJ1-2 | few | TRBV7-9 | TRBD1 | TGTGCCAGCAGCACCCCGGACAGGGTTAACTATGGCTACACCTTC | CASSTPDRVNYGYTF
TRBJ2-5 | few | TRBV7-9 | TRBD1 | TGTGCCAGCAGCTTAGGGGACAGCCCTTGGGAAGAGACCCAGTACTTC | CASSLGDSPWEETQYF